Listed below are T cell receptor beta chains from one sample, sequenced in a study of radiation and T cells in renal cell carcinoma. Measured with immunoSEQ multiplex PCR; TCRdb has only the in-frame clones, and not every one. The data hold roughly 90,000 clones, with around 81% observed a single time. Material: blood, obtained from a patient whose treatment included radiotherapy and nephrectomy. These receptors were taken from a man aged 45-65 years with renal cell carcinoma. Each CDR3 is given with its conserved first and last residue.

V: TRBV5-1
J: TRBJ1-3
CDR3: CASSLGSSGNTIYF

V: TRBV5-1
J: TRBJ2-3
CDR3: CASSFREGTDTQYF

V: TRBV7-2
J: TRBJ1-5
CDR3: CASSLDRAGGRPQHF

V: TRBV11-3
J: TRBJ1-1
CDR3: CASSSEASASEAFF

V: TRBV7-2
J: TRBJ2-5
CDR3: CASSFHRSETQYF

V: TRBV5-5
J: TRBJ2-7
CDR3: CASRPRELTYEQYF

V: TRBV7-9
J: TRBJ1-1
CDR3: CASSTRRGAEAFF

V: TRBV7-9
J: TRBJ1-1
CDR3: CASSIRQGLMNTEAFF

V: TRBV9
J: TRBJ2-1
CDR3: CASSPRTSESPEQFF

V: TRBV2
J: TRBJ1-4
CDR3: CASSAGTGPLKLFF

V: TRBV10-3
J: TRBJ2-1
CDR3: CAISETDASYNEQFF

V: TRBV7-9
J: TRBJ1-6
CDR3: CASSPGGSSYNSPLHF

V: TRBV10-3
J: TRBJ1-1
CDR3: CAISRDRAEAFF

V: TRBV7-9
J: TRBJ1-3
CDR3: CASIAGAGSFSGNTIYF

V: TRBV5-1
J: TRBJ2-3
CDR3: CASSPTAGGPGDTQYF

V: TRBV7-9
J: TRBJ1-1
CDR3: CASSFDSNTEAFF

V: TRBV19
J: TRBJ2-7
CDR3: CASSIGGQGAFYEQYF

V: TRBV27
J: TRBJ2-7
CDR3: CASSLGAGMEQYF

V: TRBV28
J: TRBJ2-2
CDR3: CASNQLVSTGELFF

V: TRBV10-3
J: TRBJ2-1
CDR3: CATRTHTSSYNEQFF

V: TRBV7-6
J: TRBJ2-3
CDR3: CASSLVYSGIGTDTQYF

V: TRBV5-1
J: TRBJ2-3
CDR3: CASSEGYYTDTQYF

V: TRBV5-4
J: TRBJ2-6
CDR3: CASSLALAGANVLTF

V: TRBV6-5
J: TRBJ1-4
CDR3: CASSYGGGLEKLFF

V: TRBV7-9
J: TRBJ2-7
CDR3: CASSWTGYEQYF

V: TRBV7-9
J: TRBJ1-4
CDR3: CASSPREGAGGGEKLFF